This T cell receptor (beta chain) was sequenced in a study of cytomegalovirus exposure and HLA in healthy donors. Whole-study results and caveats: About 87% or about 30% of the time was how often most TCR beta V segments were productive, according to an earlier analysis. Reported performance of the classifier showed diagnosis of cytomegalovirus status with high specificity and sensitivity.

These donors counted as nominally healthy when sampled, but unrecorded immune exposures were likely. PCR employed 60 Vbeta and 13 Jbeta primers. TCRdb's table, derived via immunoSEQ multiplex PCR, lists solely in-frame clones and lacks some. The table lists 130,000 to 150,000 clones, 80% of them singletons, with around 4.4% in the top ten. Notes on this clone: Its antigen remains unidentified.

V was shortened by 10 bases and J by 7 bases, with 8 bases between the two germline ends. The CDR3 is 9 residues long. The germline V gene encodes CDR1 WNHNN and CDR2 SYGVQD (reference sequence). Sequencing input: PBMCs. The chain joins TRBV10-1 to TRBJ2-7; no definite D call. The receptor's source is a man in his forties in good health and CMV-seronegative. The CDR3 nucleotides read TGCGCCACCCCCCCGGAGCAGTACTTC. This translates into CATPPEQYF.